This TCR beta chain is drawn from a study of tumor-infiltrating lymphocytes in localized non-small cell lung cancer. Study summary: Tumor tissue and non-adjacent uninvolved lung came from each patient.

Some clones are missing from TCRdb's copy, which holds only in-frame ones; the method was immunoSEQ multiplex PCR. The sample has 15,000 to 20,000 clones, 73% seen once. The table lists this clone with a count of one. The antigen is unknown. CDR1 SGHVS and CDR2 FQNEAQ come from the germline V gene. V lost 0 bases and J lost 0, with 11 bases in between. This CDR3 spans 16 amino acids. General study results and limits: Higher tumor T cell infiltration than in uninvolved lung was supported by TCRbeta sequencing. No T-cell fraction difference was seen between IM1 and IM2 tumors. Each assay used a separate piece of the same tissue.

The sequenced material came from lung tumor tissue. The origin of this receptor is a human donor with non-small cell lung cancer. The chain uses TRBV7-8 and TRBJ1-2, with D possibly being TRBD1 (5 bases). This CDR3 is CASSLAGHATNYGYTF. The CDR3 DNA reads TGTGCCAGCAGCTTAGCGGGGCACGCTACTAACTATGGCTACACCTTC.